A selection of T cell receptor beta chains follows, all from one sample in a study of sequential checkpoint blockade in melanoma. The method was immunoSEQ multiplex PCR; TCRdb's version includes in-frame clones alone and lacks a portion of them. The sample yields fewer than 2,500 clones, approximately 18% seen once. Specimen: tumor tissue (inferred from file names), collected from a patient given nivolumab and ipilimumab in sequence. Receptor source: a human donor with melanoma. CDR3s include the opening cysteine and the closing phenylalanine or tryptophan. Each record gives: V gene, J gene, D gene, clone size, CDR3 DNA, CDR3 protein. D genes are given only for firm matches. Clone size is stated in some rows and not others, as once, few, many or a class when expanded.

V gene: TRBV6-8
J gene: TRBJ2-1
D gene: TRBD2
clone size: large
CDR3 DNA: TGTGCCAGCAGTTACGACTGGACTAGCGGGGGGACTTTCAATGAGCAGTTCTTC
CDR3 protein: CASSYDWTSGGTFNEQFF

V gene: TRBV6-8
J gene: TRBJ2-3
D gene: TRBD1
clone size: few
CDR3 DNA: TGTGCCATCAGGGGGCGCGACCCAGCAGATACGCAGTATTTT
CDR3 protein: CAIRGRDPADTQYF

V gene: TRBV14
J gene: TRBJ1-6
D gene: .
clone size: .
CDR3 DNA: TGTGCCAGCAGCCAATTTTGGAGTGGGTCCTATAATTCACCCCTCCACTTT
CDR3 protein: CASSQFWSGSYNSPLHF

V gene: TRBV6-8
J gene: TRBJ1-2
D gene: .
clone size: medium-sized
CDR3 DNA: TGTGCCAGCAGTTACTCGACTGGGGTTGAGGGCTACACCTTC
CDR3 protein: CASSYSTGVEGYTF

V gene: TRBV4-1
J gene: TRBJ2-1
D gene: .
clone size: .
CDR3 DNA: TGCGCCAGCAGCCTACGGGAAGAGGAGCAGTTCTTC
CDR3 protein: CASSLREEEQFF

V gene: TRBV6-8
J gene: TRBJ1-6
D gene: TRBD1
clone size: .
CDR3 DNA: TGTGCCAGCAGTTACGTCTCGGGACAGACCCTTAATTCACCCCTCCACTTT
CDR3 protein: CASSYVSGQTLNSPLHF

V gene: TRBV11-3
J gene: TRBJ2-5
D gene: TRBD1
clone size: many
CDR3 DNA: TGTGCCAGCAGCGACTTCGCCGGGACAGGGGGGCAAGAGACCCAGTACTTC
CDR3 protein: CASSDFAGTGGQETQYF

V gene: TRBV11-3
J gene: TRBJ1-1
D gene: .
clone size: medium-sized
CDR3 DNA: TGTGCCAGCAGCTTCGAGGCGGGAGACACTGAAGCTTTCTTT
CDR3 protein: CASSFEAGDTEAFF

V gene: TRBV6-8
J gene: TRBJ2-7
D gene: .
clone size: few
CDR3 DNA: TGTGCCAGCAGTTACTCTTCAGGGAACGACGAGCAGTACTTC
CDR3 protein: CASSYSSGNDEQYF

V gene: TRBV11-3
J gene: TRBJ2-3
D gene: TRBD1
clone size: few
CDR3 DNA: TGTGCCAGCAGCTTGAACTACGGACAGGGATTCACAGATACGCAGTATTTT
CDR3 protein: CASSLNYGQGFTDTQYF

V gene: TRBV11-3
J gene: TRBJ2-1
D gene: .
clone size: medium-sized
CDR3 DNA: TGTGCCAGCAGCCAAGTTCTTGACCTGACCTACAATGAGCAGTTCTTC
CDR3 protein: CASSQVLDLTYNEQFF

V gene: TRBV11-3
J gene: TRBJ1-1
D gene: .
clone size: medium-sized
CDR3 DNA: TGTGCCAGCAGCCCGACGACCAGAAACATGAACACTGAAGCTTTCTTT
CDR3 protein: CASSPTTRNMNTEAFF

V gene: TRBV6-8
J gene: TRBJ1-1
D gene: .
clone size: .
CDR3 DNA: TGTGCCAGCAGGGGACTGTTGAACACTGAAGCTTTCTTT
CDR3 protein: CASRGLLNTEAFF

V gene: TRBV29-1
J gene: TRBJ1-1
D gene: .
clone size: .
CDR3 DNA: TGCAGCGTATCCGGATGGGGAGGAACTGAAGCTTTCTTT
CDR3 protein: CSVSGWGGTEAFF

V gene: TRBV4-1
J gene: TRBJ2-1
D gene: TRBD2
clone size: medium-sized
CDR3 DNA: TGCGCCAGCAGCCAAGTAGCGGGGGCGATCAATGAGCAGTTCTTC
CDR3 protein: CASSQVAGAINEQFF

V gene: TRBV12-5
J gene: TRBJ1-2
D gene: TRBD1
clone size: .
CDR3 DNA: TGTGCTAGTGGTTTGTACTCCCTACCGAGGACAGGGCAAGGCTACACCTTC
CDR3 protein: CASGLYSLPRTGQGYTF

V gene: TRBV11-3
J gene: TRBJ2-1
D gene: .
clone size: few
CDR3 DNA: TGTGCCAGCAGCCCCATTGGCGGGCAGGTAAATGAGCAGTTCTTC
CDR3 protein: CASSPIGGQVNEQFF

V gene: TRBV11-3
J gene: TRBJ2-7
D gene: TRBD1
clone size: few
CDR3 DNA: TGTGCCAGCAGCTTCGATCAGGGGGCTCACTACGAGCAGTACTTC
CDR3 protein: CASSFDQGAHYEQYF

V gene: TRBV25-1
J gene: TRBJ1-3
D gene: .
clone size: few
CDR3 DNA: TGTGCCAGCAGTAAGGGGATGCGGGGAAACACCATATATTTT
CDR3 protein: CASSKGMRGNTIYF

V gene: TRBV7-1
J gene: TRBJ1-3
D gene: .
clone size: .
CDR3 DNA: TGTGCCAGCAGCTTTTGGGGCCGGACACGACCTCTCTCTGGAAACACCATATATTTT
CDR3 protein: CASSFWGRTRPLSGNTIYF

V gene: TRBV18
J gene: TRBJ2-7
D gene: .
clone size: .
CDR3 DNA: TGTGCCAGCTCACCAACAGGACAGACCTACGAGCAGTACTTC
CDR3 protein: CASSPTGQTYEQYF

V gene: TRBV9
J gene: TRBJ2-3
D gene: TRBD2
clone size: .
CDR3 DNA: TGTGCCAGCAGCTTTCGACTAGCGGGGGACACAGATACGCAGTATTTT
CDR3 protein: CASSFRLAGDTDTQYF

V gene: TRBV19
J gene: TRBJ1-6
D gene: TRBD1
clone size: few
CDR3 DNA: TGTGCCAGTACCTTGACAGGGGGGAATAATTCACCCCTCCACTTT
CDR3 protein: CASTLTGGNNSPLHF

V gene: TRBV19
J gene: TRBJ2-3
D gene: .
clone size: .
CDR3 DNA: TGTGCCAGTACCTCTGGTAGCGTCACAGATACGCAGTATTTT
CDR3 protein: CASTSGSVTDTQYF

V gene: TRBV12-2
J gene: TRBJ2-5
D gene: .
clone size: medium-sized
CDR3 DNA: TGTGCAAGTCGCTCGGTCGCTGTGTGTCGCCAAGAGACCCAGTACTTC
CDR3 protein: CASRSVAVCRQETQYF

V gene: TRBV11-3
J gene: TRBJ2-5
D gene: .
clone size: medium-sized
CDR3 DNA: TGTGCCAGCAGCTTGACAGGTGGAAAAGAGACCCAGTACTTC
CDR3 protein: CASSLTGGKETQYF

V gene: TRBV25-1
J gene: TRBJ1-6
D gene: TRBD1
clone size: medium-sized
CDR3 DNA: TGTGCCAGCAGTGAGGGGACAGGGGAAAATTCACCCCTCCACTTT
CDR3 protein: CASSEGTGENSPLHF

V gene: TRBV9
J gene: TRBJ2-7
D gene: TRBD2
clone size: few
CDR3 DNA: TGTGCCAGCAGCGCGTCTAGCGGCCCCTACGAGCAGTACTTC
CDR3 protein: CASSASSGPYEQYF

V gene: TRBV14
J gene: TRBJ2-1
D gene: .
clone size: .
CDR3 DNA: TGTGCCAGCAGCCTCAGACCCGAGAGGGAACAGTTCTTC
CDR3 protein: CASSLRPEREQFF

V gene: TRBV6-8
J gene: TRBJ1-4
D gene: TRBD1
clone size: medium-sized
CDR3 DNA: TGTGCCAGCAGTTACTCGACAGGGGGTGGTGAAAAACTGTTTTTT
CDR3 protein: CASSYSTGGGEKLFF

V gene: TRBV25-1
J gene: TRBJ2-7
D gene: TRBD1
clone size: .
CDR3 DNA: TGTGCCAGCAGTAAGACAGGGGGATCACCTTACGAGCAGTACTTC
CDR3 protein: CASSKTGGSPYEQYF

V gene: TRBV11-3
J gene: TRBJ2-7
D gene: .
clone size: medium-sized
CDR3 DNA: TGTGCCAGCAGCTTAGTAGTGAGGGGATACGAGCAGTACTTC
CDR3 protein: CASSLVVRGYEQYF

V gene: TRBV9
J gene: TRBJ2-7
D gene: TRBD1
clone size: .
CDR3 DNA: TGTGCCAGCAGCGTAGATGTAGGGGGCCTAGGCGAGCAGTACTTC
CDR3 protein: CASSVDVGGLGEQYF

V gene: TRBV9
J gene: TRBJ1-1
D gene: .
clone size: medium-sized
CDR3 DNA: TGTGCCAGCAGCGTACAGGGTAGCACTGAAGCTTTCTTT
CDR3 protein: CASSVQGSTEAFF

V gene: TRBV6-8
J gene: TRBJ2-7
D gene: .
clone size: few
CDR3 DNA: TGTGCCAGCAGTCCGGCCTCCTACGAGCAGTACTTC
CDR3 protein: CASSPASYEQYF

V gene: TRBV9
J gene: TRBJ2-7
D gene: .
clone size: large
CDR3 DNA: TGTGCCAGCAGCGTAGGGACGGGGCCCTCCTACGAGCAGTACTTC
CDR3 protein: CASSVGTGPSYEQYF

V gene: TRBV4-1
J gene: TRBJ2-1
D gene: TRBD1
clone size: few
CDR3 DNA: TGCGCCAGCAGCCTCCTTGGACAGGGTTCCTACAATGAGCAGTTCTTC
CDR3 protein: CASSLLGQGSYNEQFF

V gene: TRBV18
J gene: TRBJ1-2
D gene: TRBD1
clone size: .
CDR3 DNA: TGTGCCAGCTCACCACGACCTTCGACAGGGAAGGACTATGGCTACACCTTC
CDR3 protein: CASSPRPSTGKDYGYTF

V gene: TRBV6-8
J gene: TRBJ2-5
D gene: TRBD1
clone size: few
CDR3 DNA: TGTGCCAGCAACATACCAACAGGGGCAGAGACCCAGTACTTC
CDR3 protein: CASNIPTGAETQYF

V gene: TRBV6-8
J gene: TRBJ1-2
D gene: TRBD1
clone size: medium-sized
CDR3 DNA: TGTGCCAGCAAGGGCGGGACAGGGACCCACTATGGCTACACCTTC
CDR3 protein: CASKGGTGTHYGYTF

V gene: TRBV19
J gene: TRBJ2-2
D gene: TRBD2
clone size: .
CDR3 DNA: TGTGCCAGTAGTATTACTAGCGGGGGGTTGTCCATCGGGGAGCTGTTTTTT
CDR3 protein: CASSITSGGLSIGELFF

V gene: TRBV6-8
J gene: TRBJ1-5
D gene: TRBD1
clone size: .
CDR3 DNA: TGTGCCAGCAGTTACCCAGGGGGCGGCAATCAGCCCCAGCATTTT
CDR3 protein: CASSYPGGGNQPQHF

V gene: TRBV11-3
J gene: TRBJ2-1
D gene: .
clone size: medium-sized
CDR3 DNA: TGTGCCAGCAGCTCCCAGGACAGCCGATTCTACAATGAGCAGTTCTTC
CDR3 protein: CASSSQDSRFYNEQFF

V gene: TRBV9
J gene: TRBJ2-7
D gene: .
clone size: few
CDR3 DNA: TGTGCCAGCAGCGTAGAATCGGGGTACGAGCAGTACTTC
CDR3 protein: CASSVESGYEQYF

V gene: TRBV11-3
J gene: TRBJ2-5
D gene: .
clone size: medium-sized
CDR3 DNA: TGTGCCAGCAGCTTTGTGGGCGCAGTAGAGACCCAGTACTTC
CDR3 protein: CASSFVGAVETQYF

V gene: TRBV6-7
J gene: TRBJ1-2
D gene: .
clone size: .
CDR3 DNA: TGTGCCAGCAGTAACTGGGCTGGCTACACCTTC
CDR3 protein: CASSNWAGYTF

V gene: TRBV28
J gene: TRBJ1-2
D gene: .
clone size: few
CDR3 DNA: TGTGCCAGCAGTTCGGACATGAGAGCTAACTATGGCTACACCTTC
CDR3 protein: CASSSDMRANYGYTF

V gene: TRBV10-2
J gene: TRBJ1-5
D gene: .
clone size: medium-sized
CDR3 DNA: TGCGCCAGCAGTGAATCAGGGGCCGGCCAGCCCCAGCATTTT
CDR3 protein: CASSESGAGQPQHF

V gene: TRBV6-8
J gene: TRBJ1-2
D gene: .
clone size: .
CDR3 DNA: TGTGCCAGCAGTTGGAATAACTATGGCTACACCTTC
CDR3 protein: CASSWNNYGYTF

V gene: TRBV19
J gene: TRBJ1-6
D gene: .
clone size: .
CDR3 DNA: TGTGCCAGTAGGGGCGATGGAAGTTCACCCCTCCACTTT
CDR3 protein: CASRGDGSSPLHF

V gene: TRBV6-8
J gene: TRBJ1-1
D gene: TRBD1
clone size: .
CDR3 DNA: TGTGCCAGCAGGTCTTCCCCCGGGACAGGGAAGAACACTGAAGCTTTCTTT
CDR3 protein: CASRSSPGTGKNTEAFF